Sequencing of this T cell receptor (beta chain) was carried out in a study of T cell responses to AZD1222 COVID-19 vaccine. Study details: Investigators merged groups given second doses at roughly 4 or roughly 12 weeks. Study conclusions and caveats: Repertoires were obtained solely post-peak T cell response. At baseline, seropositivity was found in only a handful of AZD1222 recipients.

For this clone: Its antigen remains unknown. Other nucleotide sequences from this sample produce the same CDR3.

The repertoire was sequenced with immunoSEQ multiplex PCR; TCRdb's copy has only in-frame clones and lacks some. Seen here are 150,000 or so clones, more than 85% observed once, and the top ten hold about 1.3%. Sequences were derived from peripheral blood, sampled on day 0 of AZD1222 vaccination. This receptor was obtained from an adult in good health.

The CDR3 sequence is CASSLEGGQPQHF. DNA for the CDR3: TGTGCCAGCAGCTTAGAAGGGGGGCAGCCCCAGCATTTT. The chain has TRBV7-9 and TRBJ1-5; D is possibly TRBD1 (6 bases). Trimming stripped 1 base from V and 7 bases from J, with 8 bases between. Germline V lookup: CDR1 SEHNR, CDR2 FQNEAQ (reference sequence). The CDR3 runs to 13 residues.